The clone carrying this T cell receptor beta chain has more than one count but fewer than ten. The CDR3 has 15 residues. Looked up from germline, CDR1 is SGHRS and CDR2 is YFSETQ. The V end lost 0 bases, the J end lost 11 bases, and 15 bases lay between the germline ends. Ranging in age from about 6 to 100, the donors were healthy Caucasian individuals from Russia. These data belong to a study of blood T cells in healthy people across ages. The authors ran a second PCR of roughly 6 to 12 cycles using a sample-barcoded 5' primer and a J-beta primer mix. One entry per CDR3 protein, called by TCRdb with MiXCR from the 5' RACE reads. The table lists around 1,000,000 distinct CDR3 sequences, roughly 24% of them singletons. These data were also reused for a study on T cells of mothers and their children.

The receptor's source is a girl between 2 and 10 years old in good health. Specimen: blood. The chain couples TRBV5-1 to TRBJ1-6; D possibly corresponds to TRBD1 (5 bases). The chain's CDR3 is CASSLVGPREAPLHF. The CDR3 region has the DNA TGCGCCAGCAGCTTGGTGGGGCCTAGGGAAGCACCCCTCCACTTT.